Listed below are T cell receptor beta chains from one sample, sequenced in a study of T cell changes during pregnancy in multiple sclerosis. The table came from immunoSEQ multiplex PCR; TCRdb's copy has only in-frame clones and leaves some out. The table lists about 59,000 clones, around 94% of them singletons, with roughly 2.4% in the top ten. The input for sequencing was CD8+ T cells from peripheral blood mononuclear cells, taken after pregnancy. These receptors all come from a female donor with multiple sclerosis, enrolled in a pregnancy study. The CDR3 runs from the conserved cysteine through the conserved F or W.

TRBV18	CASSPLLAGGNYEQYF
TRBV11-2	CASSPLLESEQFF
TRBV19	CASSLGRGPYGYTF
TRBV12-1	CASSFALTSGRSYSYEQYF
TRBV15	CATSHSGTYNEQFF
TRBV9	CASSSGLAGVRGYNEQFF
TRBV27	CASGSPLFTDTQYF
TRBV30	CAWSVGQGLYEQYF
TRBV9	CASSVTGQGASDTQYF
TRBV27	CASSPLGRQETQYF
TRBV6-1	CASPGTSGSEQYF
TRBV7-9	CASSLGAPGEIELFF
TRBV6-1	CASSEGQGDYGYTF
TRBV18	CASSPPFGAHGYTF
TRBV6-6	CASSYPSGRTDTQYF
TRBV9	CASSASGLQETQYF
TRBV28	CASSSTGGISYEQYF
TRBV7-9	CASSLGGQGTETQYF
TRBV27	CATLDRNYGYTF
TRBV28	CASSTVIGQGGSYNEQFF
TRBV4-3	CASSQDRAGVEQYF
TRBV28	CASSGWTTHEAFF
TRBV27	CASSLSPGLQETQYF
TRBV5-4	CASSLEMDRGRGYTF
TRBV13	CASSPRGVGVNEQFF
TRBV2	CASSESAISSGNTIYF
TRBV19	CASSGMGQAVGNEQFF
TRBV9	CASSKGVFGYTF
TRBV29-1	CSVEDGTQPNTQETQYF
TRBV9	CASSLGRGQETQYF
TRBV5-6	CASSLRDSNYGYTF
TRBV11-2	CASSFQGAWGNTIYF
TRBV4-1	CASSQGGQINTEAFF
TRBV27	CASSLSPGDMNTEAFF
TRBV5-4	CASRAPGEQGRQFF
TRBV27	CASSLAGSYEQYF
TRBV4-1	CASSQTSGRAGGTDTQYF
TRBV6-5	CASSYGQVNYGYTF
TRBV7-9	CASSSTKQGNSYGYTF
TRBV9	CASSTGTGRNEQYF
TRBV11-3	CASSLQYNEQFF
TRBV29-1	CSVEASGHSYEQYF
TRBV2	CASKVSSGSRLHEQYF
TRBV19	CASRPGGTTEAFF
TRBV19	CASSPGGSYEQYF
TRBV7-9	CASSGTVRSSYEQYF
TRBV27	CASSFSDTQYF
TRBV11-2	CASSLERGRETQYF
TRBV6-5	CASSPGTPNTGELFF